This is a list of T cell receptor beta chains from one sample in a study of CD8+ T cells in alopecia areata. Profiling relied on immunoSEQ multiplex PCR, and the TCRdb table lists in-frame clones only, not all of them. This repertoire shows roughly 140,000 clones, around 51% found once; its top ten account for over 0.85%. This material consisted of CD4+ T cells sorted from blood, taken at week 0. The receptor source for this set is a human donor with alopecia areata. Both conserved end residues are part of each CDR3. The D gene is left open where the match is weak. Expanded clones get a size class; other rows say once, few or many, or leave the size out.

V gene	clone size	D gene	J gene	CDR3 DNA	CDR3 protein
TRBV4-1	-	TRBD1	TRBJ1-5	TGCGCCAGCAGCCAGCCGGGACAGGGAGGGACGGCCCAGCATTTT	CASSQPGQGGTAQHF
TRBV5-1	-	-	TRBJ2-1	TGCGCCAGCAGCCCAACCATTGGGCGTGAGCAGTTCTTC	CASSPTIGREQFF
TRBV27	-	TRBD1	TRBJ2-7	TGTGCCAGACGGACAGGGAGGTTTTGTGGCGAGCAGTACTTC	CARRTGRFCGEQYF
TRBV29-1	-	-	TRBJ2-2	TGCAGCGTTGAAGATTCAGGGGCGAGCACCGGGGAGCTGTTTTTT	CSVEDSGASTGELFF
TRBV15	-	-	TRBJ2-5	TGTGCCACCAGCCGGGGGACCCAAGAGACCCAGTACTTC	CATSRGTQETQYF
TRBV5-1	-	-	TRBJ2-7	TGCGCCAGCAGCGGGGGATGGGGGACCGACGAGCAGTACTTC	CASSGGWGTDEQYF
TRBV29-1	-	TRBD1	TRBJ2-6	TGCAGCGTTGATGAGACAGGGGTCGGGGCCAACGTCCTGACTTTC	CSVDETGVGANVLTF
TRBV9	-	TRBD2	TRBJ2-5	TGTGCCAGCAGCGTAGGGACTAGCGGAGAGACCCAGTACTTC	CASSVGTSGETQYF
TRBV30	-	-	TRBJ2-3	TGTGCCTGGACGCGGGGCGGGGCACCCGGTACGCAGTATTTT	CAWTRGGAPGTQYF
TRBV29-1	few	TRBD2	TRBJ2-3	TGCAGCGTTGCTAGCGGATCTAGCACAGATACGCAGTATTTT	CSVASGSSTDTQYF
TRBV25-1	-	-	TRBJ2-7	TGTGCCAGCAGGGGCTCCTACGAGCAGTACTTC	CASRGSYEQYF
TRBV9	few	-	TRBJ1-5	TGTGCCTTAGGGACCCAGCATTTT	CALGTQHF
TRBV29-1	few	TRBD1	TRBJ2-1	TGCAGCGTCGGGGGACAGGGGGGCTCCTACAATGAGCAGTTCTTC	CSVGGQGGSYNEQFF
TRBV11-2	-	-	TRBJ2-7	TGTGCCAGCAGCTTAGACCGACACCAATACTACGAGCAGTACTTC	CASSLDRHQYYEQYF
TRBV7-2	-	TRBD2	TRBJ2-1	TGTGCCAGCAGCTTGGCGACTAGCGGCCTGGTCTTC	CASSLATSGLVF
TRBV30	few	-	TRBJ1-5	TGTGCCTGGAGTATAGAAGGCAGCCAGCCCCAGCATTTT	CAWSIEGSQPQHF
TRBV5-1	-	-	TRBJ1-1	TGCGCCAGCAGCTGGGATGCAGATGGGGTCACTGAAGCTTTCTTT	CASSWDADGVTEAFF
TRBV11-1	-	TRBD2	TRBJ2-7	TGTGCCAGCAGCACCTCCGGGGGGAGAGGGTACGAGCAGTACTTC	CASSTSGGRGYEQYF
TRBV7-9	-	TRBD2	TRBJ2-2	TGTGCCAGCAGCTTCAAACTAGCGGGAGTTTCAACCGGGGAGCTGTTTTTT	CASSFKLAGVSTGELFF
TRBV9	once	TRBD2	TRBJ2-5	TGTGCCAGCAGCGTAGTGGGGACTAGCGAAGAGACCCAGTACTTC	CASSVVGTSEETQYF
TRBV13	few	-	TRBJ1-3	TGTGCCAGCAGGCAGAGAGCGTCTGGAAACACCATATATTTT	CASRQRASGNTIYF
TRBV5-1	few	TRBD1	TRBJ1-1	TGCGCCAGCAGCTGGACAGGGGGCATCACTGAAGCTTTCTTT	CASSWTGGITEAFF
TRBV4-3	-	-	TRBJ2-7	TGCGCCAGCAGCCAAGGTCCAGTCGGGTACGAGCAGTACTTC	CASSQGPVGYEQYF
TRBV9	-	-	TRBJ2-1	TGTGCCAGCAGCGTAGATGGCTATTATAATGAGCAGTTCTTC	CASSVDGYYNEQFF
TRBV6-5	few	TRBD1	TRBJ2-5	TGTGCCAGCAGCCTGGACAGGGGTTATGAGACCCAGTACTTC	CASSLDRGYETQYF
TRBV27	-	-	TRBJ1-1	TGTGCCAGCGGTAAGACAGTGAACACTGAAGCTTTCTTT	CASGKTVNTEAFF
TRBV6-5	-	TRBD1	TRBJ2-1	TGTGCCAGCAGGCCACCGAGACAGGGGGCTGAGCAGTTCTTC	CASRPPRQGAEQFF
TRBV30	-	-	TRBJ2-7	TGTGCCTGGAGTGCGGGCCCAGGGGAGCAGTACTTC	CAWSAGPGEQYF